The rows below give T cell receptor beta chains drawn from one sample of a study of T cell responses to AZD1222 COVID-19 vaccine. Only in-frame clones appear in the TCRdb table, and some are missing; sequencing was by immunoSEQ multiplex PCR. The repertoire includes around 95,000 clones, 88% of them detected once, and more than 1.5% sits in the top ten. The starting material was peripheral blood, obtained on day 0 of AZD1222 vaccination. The receptors come from an adult in good health. The CDR3 runs from the conserved cysteine through the conserved F or W. D genes are given only for firm matches.

v_call: TRBV11-2
d_call: .
j_call: TRBJ2-5
cdr3_aa: CASKHNPRDAETQYF
cdr3_nt: TGTGCCAGCAAGCATAATCCGAGGGACGCGGAGACCCAGTACTTC

v_call: TRBV7-2
d_call: .
j_call: TRBJ2-6
cdr3_aa: CASRRNSGANVLTF
cdr3_nt: TGTGCCAGCCGACGGAACTCTGGGGCCAACGTCCTGACTTTC

v_call: TRBV12-3/TRBV12-4
d_call: .
j_call: TRBJ1-2
cdr3_aa: CASSTGYDGYTF
cdr3_nt: TGTGCCAGCAGTACAGGGTACGATGGCTACACCTTC

v_call: TRBV7-2
d_call: .
j_call: TRBJ2-1
cdr3_aa: CASSLSREDEQFF
cdr3_nt: TGTGCCAGCAGCTTATCGAGGGAGGATGAGCAGTTCTTC

v_call: TRBV28
d_call: TRBD1
j_call: TRBJ2-3
cdr3_aa: CASSQDRNTDTQYF
cdr3_nt: TGTGCCAGCAGCCAGGACAGGAATACAGATACGCAGTATTTT

v_call: TRBV18
d_call: TRBD1
j_call: TRBJ1-4
cdr3_aa: CASSRDRGQSDNEKLFF
cdr3_nt: TGTGCCAGCTCCCGGGACAGGGGGCAGTCGGATAATGAAAAACTGTTTTTT

v_call: TRBV29-1
d_call: .
j_call: TRBJ2-1
cdr3_aa: CSVEGETSYNEQFF
cdr3_nt: TGCAGCGTTGAGGGGGAGACCTCCTACAATGAGCAGTTCTTC

v_call: TRBV30
d_call: TRBD1
j_call: TRBJ2-7
cdr3_aa: CAWSAQGAGTYEQYF
cdr3_nt: TGTGCCTGGAGTGCGCAGGGGGCGGGCACCTACGAGCAGTACTTC

v_call: TRBV27
d_call: TRBD1
j_call: TRBJ1-2
cdr3_aa: CASSSQGQGDGYTF
cdr3_nt: TGTGCCAGCAGTTCCCAGGGACAGGGTGATGGCTACACCTTC

v_call: TRBV19
d_call: TRBD1
j_call: TRBJ1-6
cdr3_aa: CASKDRGRLMDSPLHF
cdr3_nt: TGTGCCAGTAAGGACAGGGGAAGGTTGATGGATTCACCCCTCCACTTT

v_call: TRBV11-2
d_call: TRBD1
j_call: TRBJ2-2
cdr3_aa: CASSLTNRGDTGELFF
cdr3_nt: TGTGCCAGCAGCTTAACCAACAGGGGAGACACCGGGGAGCTGTTTTTT

v_call: TRBV28
d_call: TRBD1
j_call: TRBJ1-1
cdr3_aa: CASGLVPDRANTEAFF
cdr3_nt: TGTGCCAGCGGGCTCGTTCCTGACAGGGCGAACACTGAAGCTTTCTTT

v_call: TRBV19
d_call: .
j_call: TRBJ1-2
cdr3_aa: CASSIVWTELGGYTF
cdr3_nt: TGTGCCAGTAGTATCGTATGGACGGAGTTAGGGGGCTACACCTTC

v_call: TRBV3-1/TRBV3-2
d_call: TRBD1
j_call: TRBJ1-5
cdr3_aa: CASSQAVRTGTSNQPQHF
cdr3_nt: TGTGCCAGCAGCCAAGCGGTGAGGACAGGCACAAGCAATCAGCCCCAGCATTTT

v_call: TRBV7-9
d_call: .
j_call: TRBJ1-1
cdr3_aa: CASSPVGQKEAFF
cdr3_nt: TGTGCCAGCAGCCCAGTCGGACAGAAAGAAGCTTTCTTT